The 18 T cell receptor beta chains given below trace back to one sample, sequenced in a study of molecular identifiers for immune sequencing clone quantification. TCRdb reanalysed the PCR reads using MiXCR and keeps one entry per CDR3 protein. In the table there are about 320,000 distinct CDR3 sequences, about 23% of which are singletons. Sequencing input: naive CD8+ T cells from blood, with Jurkat cell RNA spiked in. Subset in this sample: FACS-sorted CD8+CD4-CCR7+CD45RA+ naive T cells. The receptor source for this set is a human donor in good health. Some libraries in this study had Jurkat cell RNA spiked in.

This chain connects TRBV20-1 to TRBJ2-3; 12 bases align to TRBD2. V lost 2 bases to trimming and J lost 0 bases; unmatched junction nucleotides: 6. Germline values: CDR1 DFQATT, CDR2 SNEGSKA (reference sequence). The CDR3 loop spans 17 amino acids. DNA of the CDR3: TGCAGTGCTAGACAACGGACTAGCGGGACCAGCACAGATACGCAGTATTTT. Amino acid sequence: CSARQRTSGTSTDTQYF.

In the case of this clonotype: A much more abundant neighbour one base away suggests this may be a read error. V is TRBV9 and J is TRBJ1-1, with TRBD1 as a possible D gene (6 bases). Per germline, CDR1 SGDLS and CDR2 YYNGEE. This CDR3 spans 15 amino acids. CDR3 sequence (DNA): TGTGCCAGCAGCCACGACAGGATTCCCGGCACTGAAGCTCTCTTT. It codes for CASSHDRIPGTEALF.

The chain carries TRBV20-1 and TRBJ1-2, with D tentatively TRBD1 (6 bases). Germline CDR1 DFQATT, CDR2 SNEGSKA (reference sequence). V was shortened by 3 bases and J by 0 bases, with 11 bases between the two germline ends. The CDR3 length is 14 residues. The CDR3 loop reads CSASDRFTNYGYTF. The CDR3 nucleotides read TGCAGTGCTAGCGACAGGTTCACTAACTATGGCTACACCTTC.

A few counts support this clonotype. The rearrangement joins TRBV7-9 to TRBJ1-1; 10 positions agree with TRBD1. V trimming: 5 bases; J trimming: 4 bases; junction bases outside the gene matches: 7. Per germline, CDR1 SEHNR and CDR2 FQNEAQ (reference sequence). The CDR3 runs 15 residues. The CDR3 nucleotides are TGTGCCAGCAGCACGACAGGGGGCAGGGGCACTGAAGCTTTCTTT. Translated: CASSTTGGRGTEAFF.

There are a few counts of this clonotype. This chain connects TRBV7-3 to TRBJ2-7; 11 nucleotides agree with TRBD2. The V segment lost 5 bases and the J segment 3 bases; nucleotides outside the gene matches: 6. CDR3 length: 15 amino acids. Germline assignment: CDR1 SGHTA and CDR2 FQGTGA. CDR3 sequence reads: CASSAAGTSGYEQYF. In DNA form, the CDR3 reads TGTGCCAGCAGCGCCGCCGGGACTAGCGGCTACGAGCAGTACTTC.

As concerns this clonotype: This may arise from a read error, as a much more abundant clone is one base away. This chain joins TRBV7-8 and TRBJ2-1; D unresolved. V lost 5 bases, J lost 8 bases, and 16 bases lay in between. The CDR3 covers 14 residues. Germline CDR1 and CDR2: SGHVS and FQNEAQ. The CDR3 bases are TGTGCCAGCAGCAAAGGACGAAATGTGGATGAGCAGTTCTTC. It translates to CASSKGRNVDEQFF.

This clonotype has a count of ten or more. V usage is TRBV29-1 and J usage is TRBJ1-1; TRBD1 agrees at 7 bases. The CDR3 is made up of 12 amino acids. Germline-derived CDR1 and CDR2 are SQVTM and ANQGSEA. With V trimmed by 6 bases and J by 6 bases, 7 bases remained unmatched. The DNA of the CDR3 is TGCAGCGTGATACAGGGGTACGCTGAAGCTTTCTTT. Protein product: CSVIQGYAEAFF.

Remarks on this clonotype: This may be a read error: a much more frequent sequence differs by one nucleotide. The V gene is TRBV5-4, the J gene TRBJ1-1; possibly TRBD1 for D (6 bases). The CDR3 spans 13 residues. CDR1 and CDR2 (germline): SGHNT, YYREEE (reference sequence). The CDR3, as DNA: TGTGCCAGCAAGGGGGGTATGAACACTGAAGCTATCTTT. Protein product: CASKGGMNTEAIF. The whole variable domain, filled in from reference TRBV5-4 and TRBJ1-1, reads ETGVTQSPTHLIKTRGQQVTLRCSSQSGHNTVSWYQQALGQGPQFIFQYYREEENGRGNFPPRFSGLQFPNYSSELNVNALELDDSALYLCASKGGMNTEAIFGQGTRLTVV.

This clonotype appeared many times. V is TRBV5-6 and J is TRBJ2-7, with D perhaps matching TRBD1 (5 bases). V dropped 0 bases and J dropped 2 bases, with 12 bases sitting between them. The germline V gene has CDR1 SGHDT and CDR2 YYEEEE. This CDR3 is 15 amino acids long. CDR3 DNA sequence: TGTGCCAGCAGCTTGGGGTGGCAGGGCCCCTACGAGCAGTACTTC. Protein sequence: CASSLGWQGPYEQYF.

This clonotype appeared a few times. The gene calls are TRBV27 and TRBJ2-5; maybe TRBD1 (6 bases). The CDR3 contains 16 residues. With 5 bases removed from V and 5 bases from J, the gap between germline ends came to 21 bases. CDR1 and CDR2 from the germline V gene are MNHEY and SMNVEV (reference sequence). The CDR3 DNA reads as TGTGCCAGCAGTACACTGACATCCTCAGGGGTTGAGACCCAGTACTTC. It encodes CASSTLTSSGVETQYF.

A note on this clonotype: At one end, the junction sequence differs from germline, possibly due to a read error. The gene calls are TRBV4-1 and TRBJ2-5; TRBD1 aligns across 9 bases. This CDR3 has 17 residues. Germline CDR1 is MGHRA and CDR2 is YSYEKL. CDR3 DNA: TGCGCCAGCAGACACGTCGGACAGGGGTCGGGCGAAGAGAGCCAGTACTTC. It specifies CASRHVGQGSGEESQYF.

V is TRBV4-3 and J is TRBJ2-3; 7 nucleotides align to TRBD2. The ends lost 0 bases at V and 5 bases at J; junction bases unmatched: 5. Germline V CDR1 and CDR2: LGHNA, YSLEER. The CDR3 has 15 amino acids. The DNA of the CDR3 is TGCGCCAGCAGCCAAGACCTATTAGCGGGAGATACGCAGTATTTT. It codes for CASSQDLLAGDTQYF.

Worth noting for this clonotype: A clone one base away is much larger, so this may be a read error. The chain carries TRBV28 and TRBJ2-5, with D perhaps TRBD1 (5 bases). Germline lookup yields CDR1 MDHEN and CDR2 SYDVKM. CDR3 size: 14 residues. The CDR3 nucleotides are TGTGCCAGCAGTTTCAGACAGCTCCAAGAGACCCGGTACTTC. Translation gives CASSFRQLQETRYF.

This clonotype was observed once. Relative to the germline gene, one junction end is altered; a read error may explain this. The rearrangement uses TRBV11-2 and TRBJ2-1; 10 bases agree with TRBD2. This CDR3 has 16 amino acids. Germline-derived CDR1 and CDR2 are SGHAT and FQNNGV. In nucleotides, the CDR3 is TGTGCCAGCAGCCAGGAGCTAGCGGGGGTGCTTGTAGAGCAGCTCTTC. This encodes CASSQELAGVLVEQLF.

Ten or more counts support this clonotype. This chain uses TRBV27 with TRBJ2-7; 7 bases match TRBD1. The germline CDR1 and CDR2 sequences are MNHEY and SMNVEV (reference sequence). This CDR3 comprises 14 residues. V was pared by 6 bases and J by 4 bases, with 9 bases of the junction left unmatched. CDR3 protein: CASSQQGFWYEQYF. CDR3 in DNA: TGTGCCAGCAGCCAACAGGGGTTTTGGTACGAGCAGTACTTC.

In DNA, the CDR3 is TGTGCCAGCAGCTACCCCGACAGGGTTTGGAACACCGGGGAGCTGTTTTTT. This translates into CASSYPDRVWNTGELFF. The chain carries TRBV6-2 or TRBV6-3 and TRBJ2-2, with 7 bases lining up with TRBD1. The V gene end was trimmed by 6 bases and the J gene end by 1 base; junction bases not matched to a gene: 11. In germline, CDR1 is MNHEY, CDR2 SVGEGT. CDR3 length equals 17 residues.

This clonotype came up many times. The chain carries TRBV6-1 and TRBJ1-1; D call uncertain. Per germline, CDR1 MNHNS and CDR2 SASEGT. With 4 bases removed from V and 13 bases from J, the gap between germline ends came to 7 bases. This CDR3 is 9 amino acids long. CDR3 sequence (DNA): TGTGCCAGCAGTGGAAAGGTTTTCTTT. Protein sequence: CASSGKVFF.

This clonotype was picked up many times. The V and J genes are TRBV5-1 and TRBJ2-3, with 16 bases fitting TRBD2. Germline CDR1 is SGHRS and CDR2 is YFSETQ. J was trimmed by 6 bases and V by 2 bases; bases with no gene match: 3. This CDR3 region has 16 residues. The CDR3 coding sequence is TGCGCCAGCAGCTTCGGGACTAGCGGGGGGGCGGATACGCAGTATTTT. Protein product: CASSFGTSGGADTQYF.